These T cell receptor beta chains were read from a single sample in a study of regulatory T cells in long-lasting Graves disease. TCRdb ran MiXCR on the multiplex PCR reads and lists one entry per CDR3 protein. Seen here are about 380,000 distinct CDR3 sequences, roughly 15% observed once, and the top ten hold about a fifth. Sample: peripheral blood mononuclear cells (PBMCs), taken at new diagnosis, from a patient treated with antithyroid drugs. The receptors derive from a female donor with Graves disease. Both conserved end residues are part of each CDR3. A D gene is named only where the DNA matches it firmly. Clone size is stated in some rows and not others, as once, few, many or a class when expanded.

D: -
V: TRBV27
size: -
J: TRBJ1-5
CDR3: CASSVLNSNQPQHF
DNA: TGTGCCAGCAGTGTGCTTAATAGCAATCAGCCCCAGCATTTT

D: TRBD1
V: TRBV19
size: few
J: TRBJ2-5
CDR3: CASSGQGRETQYF
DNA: TGTGCCAGTAGTGGACAGGGGCGGGAGACCCAGTACTTC

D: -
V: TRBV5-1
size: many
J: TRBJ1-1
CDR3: CASSPIASGAGTEAFF
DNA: TGCGCCAGCAGTCCGATCGCTTCAGGGGCAGGAACTGAAGCTTTCTTT

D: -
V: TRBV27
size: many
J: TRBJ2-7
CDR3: CASRRGQYYEQYF
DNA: TGTGCCAGCAGAAGAGGACAGTACTACGAGCAGTACTTC

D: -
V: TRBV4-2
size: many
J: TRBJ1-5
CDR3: CASSRRSQEPQHF
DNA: TGTGCCAGCAGCCGAAGATCACAGGAGCCCCAGCATTTT

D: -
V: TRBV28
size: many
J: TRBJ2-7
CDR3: CASSFAIGLAPSYEQYF
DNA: TGTGCCAGCAGTTTTGCCATAGGGCTAGCACCTTCCTACGAGCAGTACTTC

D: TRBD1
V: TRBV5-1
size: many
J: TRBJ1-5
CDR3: CASSPGDSRNQPQHF
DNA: TGCGCCAGCAGCCCGGGGGACAGCCGCAATCAGCCCCAGCATTTT

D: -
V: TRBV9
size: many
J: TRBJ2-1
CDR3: CASSVSGTSYNEQFF
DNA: TGTGCCAGCAGCGTATCTGGTACCTCCTACAATGAGCAGTTCTTC

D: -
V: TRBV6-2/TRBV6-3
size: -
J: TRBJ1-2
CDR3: CASSGTWNYGYTF
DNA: TGTGCCAGCAGTGGGACCTGGAACTATGGCTACACCTTC

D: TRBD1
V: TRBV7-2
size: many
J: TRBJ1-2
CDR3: CASSRSGTGDYGYTF
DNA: TGTGCCAGCAGTCGTTCCGGGACAGGGGACTATGGCTACACCTTC